The next 13 T cell receptor beta chains were all read from a single sample in a study of T cell responses to AZD1222 COVID-19 vaccine. TCRdb keeps only in-frame clones here, not all; method: immunoSEQ multiplex PCR. The data show about 100,000 clones, about 90% seen once. The material sequenced was peripheral blood, taken on day 0 of AZD1222 vaccination. The receptors were sampled from an adult in good health.

The CDR3 DNA reads as TGTGCCAGCAGCTTCCGCGCCGGGACAGTGGGTGAAAAACTGTTTTTT. Residues: CASSFRAGTVGEKLFF. The chain is built from TRBV5-5 and TRBJ1-4, with 7 positions matching TRBD1. CDR1 is SGHKS and CDR2 is YYEKEE in the germline V gene (reference sequence). V gave up 2 bases and J gave up 7 bases; unmatched junction bases: 11. This CDR3 region has 16 residues.

This clone has only a few counts. The CDR3 DNA reads as TGCAGCGCCCGGACGGACAGCCTCATATCCGGGGAGCTGTTTTTT. This gives the protein CSARTDSLISGELFF. The rearrangement joins TRBV29-1 to TRBJ2-2; perhaps TRBD1 as D (6 bases). Germline CDR1 and CDR2: SQVTM and ANQGSEA. The CDR3 length is 15 residues. The V and J ends lost 7 bases and 6 bases respectively, with 21 bases between them.

The V call is TRBV21-1, the J call TRBJ1-2; the D call TRBD1 from the table was never checked on the DNA. TRBV21-1 is annotated as a pseudogene. The CDR3 runs 14 residues. CDR3 in DNA: TGTGCCAGCAGCCCTCTGCAGGGGGGCTATGGCTACACCTTC. The encoded protein is CASSPLQGGYGYTF.

The chain carries TRBV6-1 and TRBJ1-5; no reliable D call. CDR3 length: 15 residues. Germline-derived CDR1 and CDR2 are MNHNS and SASEGT. The germline V and J ends were trimmed by 1 base and 0 bases, with 7 bases remaining between them. DNA of the CDR3: TGTGCCAGCAGTGAAGTCAGCCATAGCAATCAGCCCCAGCATTTT. Amino acid sequence: CASSEVSHSNQPQHF.

The chain has TRBV6-5 and TRBJ2-2; D gene ambiguous. Germline V gene sequence: CDR1 MNHEY, CDR2 SVGAGI. Between the trimmed V and J ends, which lost 2 bases and 0 bases, there was a span of 4 bases. The CDR3 runs 14 residues. The CDR3 reads CASSYDANTGELFF. The CDR3 region has the DNA TGTGCCAGCAGTTACGACGCGAACACCGGGGAGCTGTTTTTT.

This chain connects TRBV27 to TRBJ2-5; no clear D gene. CDR1 and CDR2 from the germline V gene are MNHEY and SMNVEV (reference sequence). The CDR3 runs 13 residues. V lost 5 bases and J 5 bases, leaving 12 bases between the germline ends. CDR3 coding DNA: TGTGCCAGCAGTCCAATTTTCGGGGAGACCCAGTACTTC. Protein: CASSPIFGETQYF.

The J gene is TRBJ1-1, the V gene TRBV28; D gene unclear. The CDR3 is made up of 10 amino acids. The V gene lost 10 bases and the J gene lost 10 bases, with 13 bases spanning the gap. Germline assignment: CDR1 MDHEN and CDR2 SYDVKM. The CDR3 loop is CATYLRRAFF. Here the CDR3 DNA reads TGTGCCACCTACCTCAGGCGAGCTTTCTTT.

The gene calls are TRBV9 and TRBJ2-1; TRBD2 agrees at 10 bases. V shed 5 bases, J shed 7 bases, and the junction held 9 bases outside the gene matches. Germline V lookup: CDR1 SGDLS, CDR2 YYNGEE. The CDR3 contains 15 residues. The CDR3 DNA follows: TGTGCCAGCAGGCAGCGGGAGGGCCTGGGGAATGAGCAGTTCTTC. Translated, it gives CASRQREGLGNEQFF.

The V call is TRBV13, the J call TRBJ1-2, with TRBD1 matching over 8 bases. CDR3 length: 15 residues. The germline gives CDR1 PRHDT, CDR2 FYEKMQ (reference sequence). V lost 1 base, J lost 4 bases, and 5 bases stayed unmatched. The CDR3 coding sequence is TGTGCCAGCAGCTTAGCACAGGGGGGTGGCTATGGCTACACCTTC. Protein sequence: CASSLAQGGGYGYTF.

V gene TRBV4-1 combines with J gene TRBJ2-1; 13 nucleotides match TRBD2. From germline, CDR1 is MGHRA and CDR2 YSYEKL. J was trimmed by 7 bases and V by 0 bases; bases with no gene match: 3. This CDR3 contains 16 residues. CDR3 sequence: CASSQDTSGRGNEQFF. CDR3 DNA sequence: TGCGCCAGCAGCCAAGACACTAGCGGGAGGGGAAATGAGCAGTTCTTC.

The chain links TRBV5-1 to TRBJ2-1; 8 nucleotides line up with TRBD2. This CDR3 is built from 15 residues. Germline CDR1 reads SGHRS; CDR2 reads YFSETQ. The junction had 5 bases not matched to a gene; V was cut back by 0 bases and J by 6 bases. The CDR3 DNA reads as TGCGCCAGCAGCTTGGGGGATAGCGGGATCAATGAGCAGTTCTTC. Residues: CASSLGDSGINEQFF.

The rearrangement joins TRBV5-4 to TRBJ1-4; 7 bases match TRBD1. The CDR3 totals 15 residues. Germline V gives CDR1 SGHNT, CDR2 YYREEE (reference sequence). V was clipped by 4 bases and J by 4 bases; unmatched bases: 7. The CDR3 region is CASSLQQGLNEKLFF. CDR3 sequence (DNA): TGTGCCAGCAGCCTACAACAGGGGCTTAATGAAAAACTGTTTTTT.

V is TRBV19 and J is TRBJ1-2; D is unresolved. The CDR3 extends over 16 amino acids. Per germline, CDR1 LNHDA and CDR2 SQIVND (reference sequence). V was clipped by 2 bases and J by 4 bases, with 17 bases between them. DNA for the CDR3: TGTGCCAGTAGTATAAACGAGATACCTCTTCCCTATGGCTACACCTTC. Its translation: CASSINEIPLPYGYTF. Full variable domain (rest looked up from reference TRBV19 and TRBJ1-2): DGGITQSPKYLFRKEGQNVTLSCEQNLNHDAMYWYRQDPGQGLRLIYYSQIVNDFQKGDIAEGYSVSREKKESFPLTVTSAQKNPTAFYLCASSINEIPLPYGYTFGSGTRLTVV.